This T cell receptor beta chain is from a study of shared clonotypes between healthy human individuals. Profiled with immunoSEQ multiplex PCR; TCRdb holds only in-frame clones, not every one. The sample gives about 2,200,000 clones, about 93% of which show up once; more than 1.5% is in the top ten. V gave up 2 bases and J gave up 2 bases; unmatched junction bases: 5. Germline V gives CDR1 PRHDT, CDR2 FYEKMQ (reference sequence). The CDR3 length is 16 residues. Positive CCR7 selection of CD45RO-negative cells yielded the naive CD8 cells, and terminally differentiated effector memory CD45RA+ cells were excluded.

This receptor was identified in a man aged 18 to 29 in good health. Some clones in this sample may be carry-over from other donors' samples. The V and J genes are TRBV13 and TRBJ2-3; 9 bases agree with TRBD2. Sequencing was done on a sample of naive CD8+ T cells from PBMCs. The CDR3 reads CASSLSPSGVTDTQYF. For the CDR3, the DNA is TGTGCCAGCAGCTTATCACCTAGCGGGGTCACAGATACGCAGTATTTT. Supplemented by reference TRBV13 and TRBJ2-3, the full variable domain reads AAGVIQSPRHLIKEKRETATLKCYPIPRHDTVYWYQQGPGQDPQFLISFYEKMQSDKGSIPDRFSAQQFSDYHSELNMSSLELGDSALYFCASSLSPSGVTDTQYFGPGTRLTVL.